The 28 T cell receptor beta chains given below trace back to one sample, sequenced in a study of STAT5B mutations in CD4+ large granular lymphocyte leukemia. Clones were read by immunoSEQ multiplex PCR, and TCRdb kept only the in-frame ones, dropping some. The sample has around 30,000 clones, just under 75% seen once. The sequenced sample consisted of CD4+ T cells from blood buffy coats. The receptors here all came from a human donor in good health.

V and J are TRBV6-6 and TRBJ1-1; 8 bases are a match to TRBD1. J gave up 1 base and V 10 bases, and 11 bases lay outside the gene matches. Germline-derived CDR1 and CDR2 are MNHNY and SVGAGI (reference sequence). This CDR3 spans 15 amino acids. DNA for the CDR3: TGTGCCACCATACGGACAGGGAAGCAGAACACTGAAGCTTTCTTT. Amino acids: CATIRTGKQNTEAFF.

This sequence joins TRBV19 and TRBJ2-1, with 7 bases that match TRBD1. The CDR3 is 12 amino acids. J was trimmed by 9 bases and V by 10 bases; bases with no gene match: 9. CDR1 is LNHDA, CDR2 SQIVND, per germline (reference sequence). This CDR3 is CATSDRRFEQFF. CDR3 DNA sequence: TGTGCCACCTCGGACAGGAGATTTGAGCAGTTCTTC.

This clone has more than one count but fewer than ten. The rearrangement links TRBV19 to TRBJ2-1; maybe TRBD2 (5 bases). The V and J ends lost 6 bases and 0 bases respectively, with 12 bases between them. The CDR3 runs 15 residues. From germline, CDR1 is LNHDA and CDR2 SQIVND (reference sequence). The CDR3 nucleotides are TGTGCCAGTAGCGTGACTACCTACTCCTACAATGAGCAGTTCTTC. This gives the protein CASSVTTYSYNEQFF.

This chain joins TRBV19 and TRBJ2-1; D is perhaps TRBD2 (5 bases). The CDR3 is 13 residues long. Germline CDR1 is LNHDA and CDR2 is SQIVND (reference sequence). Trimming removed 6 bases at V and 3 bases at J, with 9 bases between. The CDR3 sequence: CASSTAGYNEQFF. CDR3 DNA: TGTGCCAGTAGCACGGCGGGCTACAATGAGCAGTTCTTC.

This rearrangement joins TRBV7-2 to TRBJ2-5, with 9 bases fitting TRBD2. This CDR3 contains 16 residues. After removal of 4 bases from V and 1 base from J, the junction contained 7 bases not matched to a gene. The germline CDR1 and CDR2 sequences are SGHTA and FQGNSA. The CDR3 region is CASSSTTSGGQETQYF. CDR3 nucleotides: TGTGCCAGCAGCTCCACGACTAGCGGAGGCCAAGAGACCCAGTACTTC. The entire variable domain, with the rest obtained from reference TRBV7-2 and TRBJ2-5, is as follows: GAGVSQSPSNKVTEKGKDVELRCDPISGHTALYWYRQSLGQGLEFLIYFQGNSAPDKSGLPSDRFSAERTGGSVSTLTIQRTQQEDSAVYLCASSSTTSGGQETQYFGPGTRLLVL.

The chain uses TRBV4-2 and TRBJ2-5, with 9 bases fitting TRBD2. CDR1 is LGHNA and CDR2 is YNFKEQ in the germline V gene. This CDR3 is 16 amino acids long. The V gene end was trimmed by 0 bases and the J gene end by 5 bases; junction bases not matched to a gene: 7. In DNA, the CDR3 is TGTGCCAGCAGCCAAGATTTCGGCGGGGGGGCTGAGACCCAGTACTTC. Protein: CASSQDFGGGAETQYF.

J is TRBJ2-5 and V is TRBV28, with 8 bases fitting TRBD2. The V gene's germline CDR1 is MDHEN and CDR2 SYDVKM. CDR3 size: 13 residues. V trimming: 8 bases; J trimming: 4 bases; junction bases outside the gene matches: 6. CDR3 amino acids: CASLTGGRETQYF. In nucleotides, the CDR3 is TGTGCCAGCTTAACGGGGGGGCGAGAGACCCAGTACTTC. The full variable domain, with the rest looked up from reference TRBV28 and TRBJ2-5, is DVKVTQSSRYLVKRTGEKVFLECVQDMDHENMFWYRQDPGLGLRLIYFSYDVKMKEKGDIPEGYSVSREKKERFSLILESASTNQTSMYLCASLTGGRETQYFGPGTRLLVL.

As DNA, the CDR3 is TGTGCCAGTAGTATGGGCGGCGGGCGAACCGGGGAGCTGTTTTTT. Amino acid sequence: CASSMGGGRTGELFF. The chain employs TRBV19 and TRBJ2-2; D perhaps matches TRBD2 (5 bases). Trimming left V 3 bases short and J 5 bases short, with 13 bases between. Germline V CDR1 and CDR2: LNHDA, SQIVND (reference sequence). This CDR3 spans 15 amino acids.

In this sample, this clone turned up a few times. The CDR3 DNA reads as TGTGCCAGCAGTCCCGGCCTCCGGAGTATGAACACTGAAGCTTTCTTT. It specifies CASSPGLRSMNTEAFF. This chain links TRBV5-4 with TRBJ1-1; no firm D call. V gave up 5 bases and J gave up 0 bases, with 17 bases separating them. The germline gives CDR1 SGHNT, CDR2 YYREEE (reference sequence). CDR3 length: 16 residues.

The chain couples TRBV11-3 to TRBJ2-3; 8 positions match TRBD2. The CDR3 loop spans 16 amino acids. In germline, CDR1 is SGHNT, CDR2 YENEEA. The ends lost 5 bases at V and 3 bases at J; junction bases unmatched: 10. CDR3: CASSPISGMLTDTQYF. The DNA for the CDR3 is TGTGCCAGCAGCCCCATTAGCGGGATGTTGACAGATACGCAGTATTTT.

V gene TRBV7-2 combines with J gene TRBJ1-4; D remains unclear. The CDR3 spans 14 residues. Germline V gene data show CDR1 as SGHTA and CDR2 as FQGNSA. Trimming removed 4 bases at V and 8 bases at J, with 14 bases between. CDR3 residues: CASSSPQAQEKLFF. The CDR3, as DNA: TGTGCCAGCAGCTCGCCCCAAGCGCAAGAAAAACTGTTTTTT.

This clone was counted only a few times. DNA of the CDR3: TGTGCCAGCAGTGACTCGATTGGGGGAGGTGATACGCAGTATTTT. This translates into CASSDSIGGGDTQYF. The chain has TRBV6-4 and TRBJ2-3, with D perhaps TRBD2 (6 bases). Germline CDR1 reads MRHNA; CDR2 reads SNTAGT. V lost 0 bases, J lost 6 bases, and 13 bases lay in between. The CDR3 loop spans 15 amino acids.

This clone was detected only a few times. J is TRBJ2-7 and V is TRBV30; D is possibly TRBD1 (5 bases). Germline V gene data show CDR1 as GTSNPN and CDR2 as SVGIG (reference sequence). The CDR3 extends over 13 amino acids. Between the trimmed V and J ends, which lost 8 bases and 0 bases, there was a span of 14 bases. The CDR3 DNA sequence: TGTGCCACGTTGACAGTTTCCTCCTACGAGCAGTACTTC. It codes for CATLTVSSYEQYF.

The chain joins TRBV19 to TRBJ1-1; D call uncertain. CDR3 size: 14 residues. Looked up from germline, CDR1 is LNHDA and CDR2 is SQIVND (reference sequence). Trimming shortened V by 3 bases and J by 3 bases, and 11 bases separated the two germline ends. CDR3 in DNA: TGTGCCAGTAGTATTGGGGTAGCGGACACTGAAGCTTTCTTT. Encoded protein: CASSIGVADTEAFF.

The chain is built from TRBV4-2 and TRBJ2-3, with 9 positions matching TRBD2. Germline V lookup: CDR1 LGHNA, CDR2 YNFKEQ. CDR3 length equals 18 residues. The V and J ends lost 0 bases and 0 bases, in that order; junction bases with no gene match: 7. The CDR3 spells CASSQELSSGVSTDTQYF. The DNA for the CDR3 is TGTGCCAGCAGCCAAGAGCTATCTAGCGGGGTCAGCACAGATACGCAGTATTTT.

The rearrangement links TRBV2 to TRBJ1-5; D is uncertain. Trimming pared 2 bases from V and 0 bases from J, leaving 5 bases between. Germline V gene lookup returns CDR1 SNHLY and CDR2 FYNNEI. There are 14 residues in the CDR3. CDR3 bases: TGTGCCAGCAGTGAAACTCATAGCAATCAGCCCCAGCATTTT. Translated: CASSETHSNQPQHF.

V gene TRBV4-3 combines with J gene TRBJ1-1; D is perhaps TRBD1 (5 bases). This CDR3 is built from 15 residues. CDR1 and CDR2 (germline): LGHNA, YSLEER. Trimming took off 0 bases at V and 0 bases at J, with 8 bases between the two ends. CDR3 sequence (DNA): TGCGCCAGCAGCCAAGAAACAGGTCTGAACACTGAAGCTTTCTTT. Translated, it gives CASSQETGLNTEAFF.

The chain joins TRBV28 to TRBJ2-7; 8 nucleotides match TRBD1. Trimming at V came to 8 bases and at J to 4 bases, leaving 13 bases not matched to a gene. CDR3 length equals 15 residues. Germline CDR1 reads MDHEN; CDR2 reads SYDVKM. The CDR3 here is CASSGSGQGTYEQYV. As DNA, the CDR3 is TGTGCCAGCTCCGGCAGCGGACAGGGTACATACGAGCAGTACGTC.

CDR3 sequence: CASSTGTLNEAFF. The CDR3 DNA is TGTGCCAGCTCGACCGGGACACTAAACGAAGCTTTCTTT. The V and J genes are TRBV18 and TRBJ1-1; perhaps TRBD1 as D (6 bases). The CDR3 runs to 13 residues. The ends were cut back, 6 bases at V and 8 bases at J, with 16 bases in the middle. Germline V gene sequence: CDR1 KGHSH, CDR2 LQKENI.

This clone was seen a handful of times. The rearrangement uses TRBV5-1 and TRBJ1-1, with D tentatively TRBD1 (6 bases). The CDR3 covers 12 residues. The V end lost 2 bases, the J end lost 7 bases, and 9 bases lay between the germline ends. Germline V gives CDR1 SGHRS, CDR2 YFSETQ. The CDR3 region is CASSFQGIEAFF. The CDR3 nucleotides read TGCGCCAGCAGCTTTCAGGGGATTGAAGCTTTCTTT.

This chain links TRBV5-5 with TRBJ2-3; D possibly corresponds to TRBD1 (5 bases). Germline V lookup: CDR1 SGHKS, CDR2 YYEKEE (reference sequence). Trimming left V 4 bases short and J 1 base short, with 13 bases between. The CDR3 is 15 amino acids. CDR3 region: CASSLQGFGTDTQYF. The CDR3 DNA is TGTGCCAGCAGCCTTCAGGGTTTCGGCACAGATACGCAGTATTTT.

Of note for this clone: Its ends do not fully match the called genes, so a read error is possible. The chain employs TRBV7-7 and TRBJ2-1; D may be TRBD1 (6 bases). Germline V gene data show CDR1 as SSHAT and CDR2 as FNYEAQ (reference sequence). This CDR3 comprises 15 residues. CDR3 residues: CASSPGAATNNEQFF. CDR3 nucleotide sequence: TGTGCTAGCAGCCCAGGGGCCGCGACCAACAATGAGCAGTTCTTC.

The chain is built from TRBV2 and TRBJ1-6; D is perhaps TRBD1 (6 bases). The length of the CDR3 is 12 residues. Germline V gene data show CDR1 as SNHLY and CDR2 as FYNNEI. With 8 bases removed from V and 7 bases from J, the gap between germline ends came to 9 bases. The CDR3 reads CASGQGNSPLHF. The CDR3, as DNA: TGTGCCAGCGGGCAGGGGAATTCACCCCTCCACTTT.

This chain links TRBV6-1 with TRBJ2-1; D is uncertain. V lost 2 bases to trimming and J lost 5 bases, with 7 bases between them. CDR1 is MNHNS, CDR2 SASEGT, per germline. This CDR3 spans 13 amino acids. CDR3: CASSENENNEQFF. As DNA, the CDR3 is TGTGCCAGCAGTGAAAACGAGAACAATGAGCAGTTCTTC.

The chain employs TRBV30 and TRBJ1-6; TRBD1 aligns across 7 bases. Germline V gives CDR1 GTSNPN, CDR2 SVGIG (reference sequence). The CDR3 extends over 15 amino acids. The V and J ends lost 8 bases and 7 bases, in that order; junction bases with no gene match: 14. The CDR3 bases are TGTGCCGGTAAAAGAGACAGGGTGCTCAATTCACCCCTCCACTTT. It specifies CAGKRDRVLNSPLHF.

The CDR3 spells CASSLRRVLIEAFF. The CDR3 DNA reads as TGTGCCAGCAGCCTGCGCCGGGTCCTCATTGAAGCTTTCTTT. The rearrangement uses TRBV6-1 and TRBJ1-1, with D uncertain. V was clipped by 6 bases and J by 7 bases, with 18 bases between them. This CDR3 is 14 amino acids long. Looked up from germline, CDR1 is MNHNS and CDR2 is SASEGT.

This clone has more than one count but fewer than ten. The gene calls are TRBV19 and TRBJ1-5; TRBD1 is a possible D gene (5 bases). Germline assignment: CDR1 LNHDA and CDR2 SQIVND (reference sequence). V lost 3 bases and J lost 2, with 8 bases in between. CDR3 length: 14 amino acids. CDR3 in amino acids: CASSMGRGNQPQHF. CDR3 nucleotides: TGTGCCAGTAGTATGGGGCGCGGCAATCAGCCCCAGCATTTT. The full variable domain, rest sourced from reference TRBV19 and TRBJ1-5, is DGGITQSPKYLFRKEGQNVTLSCEQNLNHDAMYWYRQDPGQGLRLIYYSQIVNDFQKGDIAEGYSVSREKKESFPLTVTSAQKNPTAFYLCASSMGRGNQPQHFGDGTRLSIL.

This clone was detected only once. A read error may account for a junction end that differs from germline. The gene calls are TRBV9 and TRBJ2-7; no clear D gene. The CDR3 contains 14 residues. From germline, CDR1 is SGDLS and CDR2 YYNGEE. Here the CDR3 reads CASSVGAFSHEQYF. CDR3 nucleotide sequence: TGTGCCAGCAGCGTAGGAGCTTTCTCCCACGAGCAGTACTTC.